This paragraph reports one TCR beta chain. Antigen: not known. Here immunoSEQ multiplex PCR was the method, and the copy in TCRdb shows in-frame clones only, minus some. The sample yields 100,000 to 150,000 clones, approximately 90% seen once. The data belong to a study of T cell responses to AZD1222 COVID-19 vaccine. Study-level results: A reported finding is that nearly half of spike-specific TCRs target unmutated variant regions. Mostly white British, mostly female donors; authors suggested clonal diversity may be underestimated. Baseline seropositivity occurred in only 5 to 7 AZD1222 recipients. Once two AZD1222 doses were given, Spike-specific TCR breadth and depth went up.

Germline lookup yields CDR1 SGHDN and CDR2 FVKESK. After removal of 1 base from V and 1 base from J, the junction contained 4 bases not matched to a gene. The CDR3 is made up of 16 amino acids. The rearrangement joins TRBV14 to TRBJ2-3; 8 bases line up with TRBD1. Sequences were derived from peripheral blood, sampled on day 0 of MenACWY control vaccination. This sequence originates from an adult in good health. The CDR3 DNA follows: TGTGCCAGCAGCCAAGCAGGGGGCTTTCGCACAGATACGCAGTATTTT. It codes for CASSQAGGFRTDTQYF.